A selection of T cell receptor beta chains follows, all from one sample in a study of tumor T cells in aggressive B-cell lymphoma. The protocol was immunoSEQ multiplex PCR, while the TCRdb copy is restricted to in-frame clones and leaves out a portion. The sample lists about 2,200 clones; over 75% were seen once. Sequences were obtained from tumor tissue. These receptors all come from an adult with diffuse large B cell lymphoma. Both conserved end residues are trimmed from each CDR3.

ASIPVPPYEQY	TRBV2	TRBJ2-7
ASSEEYEQY	TRBV10-2	TRBJ2-7
ASSERGGNYGYT	TRBV2	TRBJ1-2
ASSILQGASYNSPLH	TRBV5-1	TRBJ1-6
ASSLGGPFY	TRBV7-9	TRBJ2-3
ASSHLDTGTSYEQY	TRBV4-1	TRBJ2-7
ASTPGQGLTEAF	TRBV5-1	TRBJ1-1
ASSGDASGGTQY	TRBV6-1	TRBJ2-5
ASSPLAASYEQY	TRBV27	TRBJ2-7
ASSSPVGANVLT	TRBV7-2	TRBJ2-6